The rows below give T cell receptor beta chains drawn from one sample of a study of regulatory T cells in long-lasting Graves disease. TCRdb re-derived calls from the multiplex PCR reads in MiXCR, one entry per CDR3 protein. The sample has 700,000 or so distinct CDR3 sequences, approximately 31% seen once. The sample in question was peripheral blood mononuclear cells (PBMCs), obtained when the disease was refractory, from a patient treated with antithyroid drugs. These receptors were collected from a female donor with Graves disease. The conserved cysteine and the conserved F or W are not part of the CDR3 here. Each record gives: J gene, D gene, V gene, CDR3 protein. A D gene is named only where the DNA matches it firmly.

j_call: TRBJ1-1; d_call: TRBD1; v_call: TRBV28; cdr3_aa: ASSYPGQGMNTEAF
j_call: TRBJ2-2; d_call: TRBD2; v_call: TRBV12-5; cdr3_aa: ATLAGGNTGELF
j_call: TRBJ1-2; d_call: TRBD1; v_call: TRBV15; cdr3_aa: ATSRSGTGGGYGYT
j_call: TRBJ1-2; d_call: TRBD1; v_call: TRBV29-1; cdr3_aa: SVESDRAYGYT
j_call: TRBJ1-1; d_call: -; v_call: TRBV2; cdr3_aa: ASRGAASSTEAF
j_call: TRBJ2-2; d_call: -; v_call: TRBV29-1; cdr3_aa: SVVLGAGELF
j_call: TRBJ2-1; d_call: TRBD2; v_call: TRBV20-1; cdr3_aa: SARDPRTSGGNEQF
j_call: TRBJ1-1; d_call: TRBD1; v_call: TRBV19; cdr3_aa: ASTRTGANTEAF
j_call: TRBJ1-1; d_call: -; v_call: TRBV6-5; cdr3_aa: ASSYSATEAF
j_call: TRBJ1-4; d_call: -; v_call: TRBV20-1; cdr3_aa: SAAQGSNEKLF
j_call: TRBJ1-4; d_call: -; v_call: TRBV28; cdr3_aa: ASSQGKITNEKLF
j_call: TRBJ1-5; d_call: TRBD1; v_call: TRBV12-3/TRBV12-4; cdr3_aa: ASRLTGGQPQH
j_call: TRBJ1-2; d_call: -; v_call: TRBV18; cdr3_aa: ASSPAHQYGYT
j_call: TRBJ1-6; d_call: -; v_call: TRBV6-5; cdr3_aa: ASSFDHSSYNSPLH
j_call: TRBJ1-4; d_call: -; v_call: TRBV12-3/TRBV12-4; cdr3_aa: ASRLSSGNEKLF
j_call: TRBJ1-1; d_call: -; v_call: TRBV7-2; cdr3_aa: ASTLGRTVNTEAF
j_call: TRBJ1-6; d_call: -; v_call: TRBV20-1; cdr3_aa: SASPQGRNSPLH
j_call: TRBJ1-6; d_call: TRBD1; v_call: TRBV2; cdr3_aa: ASSMTGGISPLH
j_call: TRBJ1-1; d_call: -; v_call: TRBV29-1; cdr3_aa: SVLQVIATEAF
j_call: TRBJ1-2; d_call: -; v_call: TRBV5-1; cdr3_aa: ASSRRVNSRDNYGYT
j_call: TRBJ1-1; d_call: -; v_call: TRBV7-9; cdr3_aa: ASSLEGESTEAF
j_call: TRBJ1-1; d_call: TRBD1; v_call: TRBV19; cdr3_aa: ASTELGQGKTEAF
j_call: TRBJ1-4; d_call: -; v_call: TRBV6-5; cdr3_aa: ASSYHVPGKEEKLF
j_call: TRBJ1-1; d_call: TRBD1; v_call: TRBV7-9; cdr3_aa: ASSLVGRGPDEAF
j_call: TRBJ2-5; d_call: -; v_call: TRBV10-2; cdr3_aa: ASSDPSVKETQY
j_call: TRBJ1-2; d_call: -; v_call: TRBV5-1; cdr3_aa: ASKVAGASGYT
j_call: TRBJ1-1; d_call: -; v_call: TRBV6-2/TRBV6-3; cdr3_aa: ASSYIVSSSTEAF
j_call: TRBJ1-2; d_call: -; v_call: TRBV7-2; cdr3_aa: ASSLAVGNDYGYT
j_call: TRBJ2-5; d_call: TRBD2; v_call: TRBV12-3/TRBV12-4; cdr3_aa: ASSGLAVYQETRY
j_call: TRBJ1-1; d_call: -; v_call: TRBV9; cdr3_aa: ASSVLSGLNTEAF
j_call: TRBJ1-1; d_call: -; v_call: TRBV7-9; cdr3_aa: ASSLAQSEAF
j_call: TRBJ1-1; d_call: TRBD1; v_call: TRBV5-8; cdr3_aa: ASSWDRGEYTEAF
j_call: TRBJ2-5; d_call: TRBD2; v_call: TRBV7-3; cdr3_aa: ASSLGGSGAQY
j_call: TRBJ2-7; d_call: -; v_call: TRBV4-1; cdr3_aa: VQWTESYEQY
j_call: TRBJ1-5; d_call: -; v_call: TRBV20-1; cdr3_aa: SAREGQGPNQPQH
j_call: TRBJ2-5; d_call: TRBD2; v_call: TRBV6-5; cdr3_aa: ASSYGTGTSAPQETQY
j_call: TRBJ1-1; d_call: TRBD1; v_call: TRBV20-1; cdr3_aa: SASTGGGYTEAF
j_call: TRBJ2-7; d_call: TRBD2; v_call: TRBV12-5; cdr3_aa: ASGSSSGSSYEQY
j_call: TRBJ1-3; d_call: -; v_call: TRBV25-1; cdr3_aa: ASRLTGLGNTIY
j_call: TRBJ2-7; d_call: TRBD2; v_call: TRBV7-9; cdr3_aa: ASSSGLAGVVYEQY
j_call: TRBJ1-5; d_call: -; v_call: TRBV27; cdr3_aa: ASKTYRDRSQPQH
j_call: TRBJ1-1; d_call: -; v_call: TRBV28; cdr3_aa: ASSLTFLREKAF
j_call: TRBJ1-5; d_call: -; v_call: TRBV2; cdr3_aa: ASSDTGVSNQPQH
j_call: TRBJ1-3; d_call: -; v_call: TRBV12-3/TRBV12-4; cdr3_aa: ASSLKRDPFSGNTIY
j_call: TRBJ2-2; d_call: -; v_call: TRBV11-2; cdr3_aa: ASSSSGTKSGELF
j_call: TRBJ2-5; d_call: -; v_call: TRBV9; cdr3_aa: ASSVRPRGTQY
j_call: TRBJ1-2; d_call: -; v_call: TRBV20-1; cdr3_aa: SASFGVRGSYGYT
j_call: TRBJ2-2; d_call: TRBD1; v_call: TRBV3-1; cdr3_aa: ASSRDRGGANTGELF
j_call: TRBJ2-2; d_call: -; v_call: TRBV4-2; cdr3_aa: ASSQDRAEVFTGELF
j_call: TRBJ1-5; d_call: TRBD1; v_call: TRBV4-2; cdr3_aa: ASSQVQTGGQPQH
j_call: TRBJ1-1; d_call: -; v_call: TRBV29-1; cdr3_aa: SGARDPNTEAF
j_call: TRBJ2-2; d_call: -; v_call: TRBV7-9; cdr3_aa: ASSIGGGELF
j_call: TRBJ1-1; d_call: -; v_call: TRBV5-1; cdr3_aa: ASSRRTPMNTEAF